Presented here are 7 T cell receptor beta chains from one specimen sequenced in a study of cytomegalovirus exposure and HLA in healthy donors. This table comes from immunoSEQ multiplex PCR, and its TCRdb copy is limited to in-frame clones, with some not included. The table includes approximately 120,000 clones, about 90% detected once. The specimen was PBMCs. Source of these receptors: a woman younger than 35 in good health and CMV-seronegative.

J is TRBJ1-3 and V is TRBV6-6; D is undetermined. V was cut by 4 bases and J by 4 bases, with 8 bases left in between. Germline V gives CDR1 MNHNY, CDR2 SVGAGI (reference sequence). The CDR3 totals 13 residues. CDR3 sequence reads: CASSSLLGNTIYF. CDR3 nucleotides: TGTGCCAGCAGTTCATTACTCGGAAACACCATATATTTT.

The chain's CDR3 is CASSTHYSNQPQHF. The CDR3 DNA reads as TGTGCCAGCAGTACACATTATAGCAATCAGCCCCAGCATTTT. The chain links TRBV6-1 to TRBJ1-5; D remains ambiguous. The CDR3 spans 14 residues. Germline values: CDR1 MNHNS, CDR2 SASEGT. V was pared by 5 bases and J by 0 bases, with 8 bases between.

This rearrangement joins TRBV6-6 to TRBJ2-1, with a possible D match to TRBD2 (6 bases). V lost 4 bases, J lost 8 bases, and 12 bases lay in between. The CDR3 sequence is 13 residues long. CDR1 MNHNY and CDR2 SVGAGI come from the germline V gene (reference sequence). CDR3 coding DNA: TGTGCCAGCAGTTCCGGGGGATCCTATGAGCAGTTCTTC. Protein: CASSSGGSYEQFF.

The chain uses TRBV9 and TRBJ2-3; TRBD2 might be the D (5 bases). V was trimmed by 10 bases and J by 2 bases, leaving 14 bases between them. The CDR3 extends over 13 amino acids. Germline V lookup: CDR1 SGDLS, CDR2 YYNGEE. For the CDR3, the DNA is TGTGCCTCGAGGGCCGGTCACACAGATACGCAGTATTTT. This encodes CASRAGHTDTQYF.

This clone was seen a few times. This chain joins TRBV30 and TRBJ1-2; 12 positions match TRBD1. There are 14 residues in the CDR3. The J segment lost 5 bases and the V segment lost 3 bases, leaving 4 bases of the junction unmatched. CDR1 GTSNPN and CDR2 SVGIG come from the germline V gene (reference sequence). This chain's CDR3 is CAWSKGQGAYGYTF. The CDR3 nucleotides are TGTGCCTGGAGCAAGGGACAGGGGGCGTATGGCTACACCTTC.

The chain recombines TRBV19 with TRBJ2-1, with TRBD2 identical over 9 bases. CDR3 length: 17 amino acids. V trimming: 1 base; J trimming: 10 bases; junction bases outside the gene matches: 14. Germline V lookup: CDR1 LNHDA, CDR2 SQIVND (reference sequence). The CDR3: CASSIGLGGAGGREQFF. CDR3 bases: TGTGCCAGTAGTATAGGATTAGGTGGAGCGGGAGGCCGGGAGCAGTTCTTC.

Many counts were recorded for this clone. The chain is built from TRBV7-9 and TRBJ2-1; 7 nucleotides agree with TRBD2. Trimming took 3 bases from V and 6 from J; bases not matched to a gene: 8. The length of the CDR3 is 15 residues. Germline V gene lookup returns CDR1 SEHNR and CDR2 FQNEAQ (reference sequence). The CDR3 protein is CASSFREGFGNEQFF. The CDR3 DNA sequence: TGTGCCAGCAGCTTTAGGGAGGGTTTTGGCAATGAGCAGTTCTTC. Using reference TRBV7-9 and TRBJ2-1 for the parts outside the CDR3, the full variable domain is DTGVSQNPRHKITKRGQNVTFRCDPISEHNRLYWYRQTLGQGPEFLTYFQNEAQLEKSRLLSDRFSAERPKGSFSTLEIQRTEQGDSAMYLCASSFREGFGNEQFFGPGTRLTVL.